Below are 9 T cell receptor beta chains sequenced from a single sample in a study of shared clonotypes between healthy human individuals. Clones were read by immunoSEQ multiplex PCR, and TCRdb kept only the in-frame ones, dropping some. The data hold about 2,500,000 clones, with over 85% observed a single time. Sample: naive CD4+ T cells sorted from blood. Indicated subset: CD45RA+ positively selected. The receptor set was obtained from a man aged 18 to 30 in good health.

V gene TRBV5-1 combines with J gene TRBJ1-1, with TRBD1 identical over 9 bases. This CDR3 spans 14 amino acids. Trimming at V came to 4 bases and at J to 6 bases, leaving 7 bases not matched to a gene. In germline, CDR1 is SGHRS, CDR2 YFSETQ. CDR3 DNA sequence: TGCGCCAGCAGCCCGGGGACAGGGCGGGCTGAAGCTTTCTTT. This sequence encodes CASSPGTGRAEAFF.

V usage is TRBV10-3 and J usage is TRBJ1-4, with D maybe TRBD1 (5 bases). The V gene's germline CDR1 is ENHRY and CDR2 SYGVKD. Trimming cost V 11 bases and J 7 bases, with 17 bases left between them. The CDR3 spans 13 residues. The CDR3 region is CASTDIWGEKLFF. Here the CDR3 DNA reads TGTGCCTCCACGGACATTTGGGGTGAAAAACTGTTTTTT.

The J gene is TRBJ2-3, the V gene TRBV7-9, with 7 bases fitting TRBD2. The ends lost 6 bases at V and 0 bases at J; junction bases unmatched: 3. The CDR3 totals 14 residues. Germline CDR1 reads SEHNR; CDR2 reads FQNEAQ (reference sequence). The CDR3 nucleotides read TGTGCCAGCAGAAGCGGGGTTAGCACAGATACGCAGTATTTT. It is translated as CASRSGVSTDTQYF.

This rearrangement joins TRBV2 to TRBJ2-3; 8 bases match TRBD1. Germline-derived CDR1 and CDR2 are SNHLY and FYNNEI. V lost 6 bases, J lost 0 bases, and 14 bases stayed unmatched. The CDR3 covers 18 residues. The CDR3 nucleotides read TGTGCCAGCAGGTTTCGGTTCACAGGGGGGACTAGCACAGATACGCAGTATTTT. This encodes CASRFRFTGGTSTDTQYF.

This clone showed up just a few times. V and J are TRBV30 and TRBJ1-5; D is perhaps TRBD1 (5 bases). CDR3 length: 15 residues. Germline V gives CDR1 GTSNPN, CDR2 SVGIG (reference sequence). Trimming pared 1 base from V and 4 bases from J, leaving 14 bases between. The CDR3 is CAWSESTGFNQPQHF. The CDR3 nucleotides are TGTGCCTGGAGTGAGAGCACAGGCTTTAATCAGCCCCAGCATTTT.

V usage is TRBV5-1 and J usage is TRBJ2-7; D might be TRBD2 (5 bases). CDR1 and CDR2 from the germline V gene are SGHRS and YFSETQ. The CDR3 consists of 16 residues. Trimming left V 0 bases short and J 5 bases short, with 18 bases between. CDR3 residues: CASSLGNGEEANEQYF. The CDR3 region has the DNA TGCGCCAGCAGCTTGGGGAACGGGGAAGAAGCGAACGAGCAGTACTTC.

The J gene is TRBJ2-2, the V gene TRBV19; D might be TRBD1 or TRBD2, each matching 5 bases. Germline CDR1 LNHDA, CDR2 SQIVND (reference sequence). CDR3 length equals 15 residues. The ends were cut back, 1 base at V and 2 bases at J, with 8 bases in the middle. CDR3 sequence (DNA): TGTGCCAGTAGTATAGGGGGGACCAACACCGGGGAGCTGTTTTTT. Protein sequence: CASSIGGTNTGELFF.

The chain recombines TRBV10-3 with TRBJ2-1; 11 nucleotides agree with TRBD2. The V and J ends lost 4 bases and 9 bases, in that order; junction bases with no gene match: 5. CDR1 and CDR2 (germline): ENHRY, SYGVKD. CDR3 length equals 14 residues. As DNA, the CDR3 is TGTGCCATCAGTGTGGCACTAGCGGGAGTTGAGCAGTTCTTC. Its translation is CAISVALAGVEQFF.

The CDR3 DNA follows: TGCAGCGTTTTGACAGGGTCAGATACGCAGTATTTT. Its protein product is CSVLTGSDTQYF. The chain carries TRBV29-1 and TRBJ2-3, with 7 bases fitting TRBD1. V lost 5 bases and J lost 4; bases outside the gene matches: 3. The CDR3 consists of 12 residues. Germline V gene sequence: CDR1 SQVTM, CDR2 ANQGSEA.